This is a list of T cell receptor beta chains from one sample in a study of blood T cell repertoires in COVID-19. TCRdb keeps only in-frame clones here, not all; method: immunoSEQ multiplex PCR. This table holds a few hundred thousand clones, around 87% found once. Specimen: peripheral blood. Receptors were obtained from a woman in her 30s who had recovered from COVID-19. CDR3s include the opening cysteine and the closing phenylalanine or tryptophan. The order of the fields is D gene, V gene, clone size, J gene, CDR3 DNA, CDR3 protein. The D gene is left open where the match is weak. Size is omitted from some rows. Given values are once, few, many or a class for expanded clones.

NA,TRBV11-3,few,TRBJ1-6,TGTGCCAGCAGCTTATCCCAGAATTCACCCCTCCACTTT,CASSLSQNSPLHF
NA,TRBV3-1/TRBV3-2,NA,TRBJ1-3,TGTGCCAGCAGCCCAGGGTGGGCTACTGGAAACACCATATATTTT,CASSPGWATGNTIYF
NA,TRBV12-2,NA,TRBJ2-5,TGTGCAAGTCGCTTAGCTCGCGGGGGCCTTCAAGAGACCCAGTACTTC,CASRLARGGLQETQYF
NA,TRBV24-1,NA,TRBJ2-2,TGTGCCACCGCCCTTGGGCAACGGAACACCGGGGAGCTGTTTTTT,CATALGQRNTGELFF
TRBD1,TRBV27,few,TRBJ1-2,TGTGCCAGCGCCTGGACAGGGGTCGATGGCTACACCTTC,CASAWTGVDGYTF
NA,TRBV28,NA,TRBJ1-4,TGTGCCAGCAGTACCGGGAATGAAAAACTGTTTTTT,CASSTGNEKLFF
TRBD1,TRBV3-1/TRBV3-2,NA,TRBJ1-5,TGTGCCAGCAGCCAGGGGACAGGGGAAGCTATAGATCAGCCCCAGCATTTT,CASSQGTGEAIDQPQHF
NA,TRBV5-1,NA,TRBJ2-3,TGCGCCAGCAGCTCCCGGGACACAGATACGCAGTATTTT,CASSSRDTDTQYF
TRBD2,TRBV28,NA,TRBJ2-7,TGTGCCAGCAGGTCAGGTGGACGGGAGGCCCTTTACGAGCAGTACTTC,CASRSGGREALYEQYF
NA,TRBV7-6,NA,TRBJ1-1,TGTGCCAGCAGTATCGGGGAGAACACTGAAGCTTTCTTT,CASSIGENTEAFF
TRBD1,TRBV28,once,TRBJ1-5,TGTGCCAGCAGTCCACCGACAGGGGGTCCGGGCAATCAGCCCCAGCATTTT,CASSPPTGGPGNQPQHF
TRBD2,TRBV11-2,NA,TRBJ2-5,TGTGCCAGCAGCCCCCTACCGGGAGGGGACCAGACCCAGTACTTC,CASSPLPGGDQTQYF
NA,TRBV2,NA,TRBJ1-6,TGTGCCAGCAGCGCACGAGGGGGGGGCTCGGGGACCATTAATTCACCCCTCCACTTT,CASSARGGGSGTINSPLHF
TRBD1,TRBV3-1/TRBV3-2,NA,TRBJ1-6,TGTGCCAGCAGCCGCACCTCCGGGACAGGGGTTTCACCCCTCCACTTT,CASSRTSGTGVSPLHF
NA,TRBV11-2,NA,TRBJ2-3,TGTGCCAGCAGCTTAGCTGATACGCAGTATTTT,CASSLADTQYF
TRBD2,TRBV6-6,NA,TRBJ2-7,TGTGCCAGCAGAGGACCCCGGGACTACTTTCACGAGCAGTACTTC,CASRGPRDYFHEQYF
TRBD1,TRBV19,NA,TRBJ2-4,TGTGCCAGTAGTCTCCCCGACAGGGGCCCTGAGAACATTCAGTACTTC,CASSLPDRGPENIQYF
NA,TRBV15,NA,TRBJ1-4,TGTGCCACCAGCAGTAGGAGGGCTATAGAAAAACTGTTTTTT,CATSSRRAIEKLFF
NA,TRBV2,NA,TRBJ1-1,TGTGCCGGAGAGGGTGAGTTGGGAGATGAAGCTTTCTTT,CAGEGELGDEAFF
NA,TRBV6-5,NA,TRBJ1-1,TGTGCCAGCAGTCGGAACACTGAAGCTTTCTTT,CASSRNTEAFF
TRBD1,TRBV7-2,NA,TRBJ1-1,TGTGCCAGCAACCGACAGGGGGGCGAGAACACTGAAGCTTTCTTT,CASNRQGGENTEAFF
NA,TRBV19,NA,TRBJ1-2,TGTGCCAGTAGTATAAACAGGGAATATGGCTACACCTTC,CASSINREYGYTF
NA,TRBV28,NA,TRBJ1-1,TGTGCCAGCACTTTTAGTGACACCGGGGTTCAAATGAACACTGAAGCTTTCTTT,CASTFSDTGVQMNTEAFF
TRBD1,TRBV6-5,NA,TRBJ1-4,TGTGCCAGCAGCCGCCCGGGACAGAATAATGAAAAACTGTTTTTT,CASSRPGQNNEKLFF
TRBD1,TRBV7-2,NA,TRBJ1-2,TGTGCCAGCAGCGCGGGACAGTCAGGCTGGGCTGGCTACACCTTC,CASSAGQSGWAGYTF
TRBD1,TRBV19,NA,TRBJ2-7,TGTGCCAGTAGTTTCCATGCAGGGGGCGCGAAGCCTTACGAGCAGTACTTC,CASSFHAGGAKPYEQYF
TRBD1,TRBV27,NA,TRBJ2-5,TGTGCCAGCAGCCACCGACAGGGGTCAGAGACCCAGTACTTC,CASSHRQGSETQYF
TRBD1,TRBV5-1,NA,TRBJ1-2,TGCGCCAGCAGCCCGCGACAGGGCTTTAACTATGGCTACACCTTC,CASSPRQGFNYGYTF
NA,TRBV12-3/TRBV12-4,NA,TRBJ2-3,TGTGCCAGCAGCCGGGGACTCTACGATACGCAGTATTTT,CASSRGLYDTQYF
TRBD1,TRBV5-6,NA,TRBJ2-7,TGTGCCAGCAGCCAAACCCGGGACAGAAACTCCTACGAGCAGTACTTC,CASSQTRDRNSYEQYF
NA,TRBV28,NA,TRBJ2-7,TGTGCCAGCAGTTTCCAGGGAACCTACTCCTACGAGCAGTACTTC,CASSFQGTYSYEQYF
NA,TRBV6-1,NA,TRBJ1-2,TGTGCCAGCAGTGAAGCGGAATCAGGCAGGGTCACCTATGGCTACACCTTC,CASSEAESGRVTYGYTF
NA,TRBV4-2,once,TRBJ1-2,TGTGCCAGCAGCCAAGAACCGGACAACAACTATGGCTACACCTTC,CASSQEPDNNYGYTF
NA,TRBV11-2,NA,TRBJ2-7,TGTGCCAGCAGCCCACTCCTGAGTACCTCCTACGAGCAGTACTTC,CASSPLLSTSYEQYF
NA,TRBV21-1,few,TRBJ1-2,TGTGCCAGCAGCACCCCCAGGGGTAATGGCTACACCTTC,CASSTPRGNGYTF
TRBD1,TRBV10-2,NA,TRBJ1-2,TGCGCCAGCAGAGGGACAGGGCTTCAGGCTCTTCTTGGCTACACCTTC,CASRGTGLQALLGYTF
NA,TRBV19,NA,TRBJ1-1,TGTGCCAGTAGTATTTCGGCGGGGGCCGCTGAAGCTTTCTTT,CASSISAGAAEAFF
NA,TRBV5-1,NA,TRBJ1-2,TGCGCCAGCAGCTCCGCAGGGAGGGAGTTCTATGGCTACACCTTC,CASSSAGREFYGYTF
NA,TRBV19,NA,TRBJ1-5,TGTGCCAGTACCACTTCGAGCGGAGGGCCGCCCCAGCATTTT,CASTTSSGGPPQHF